These 16 T cell receptor beta chains originate from one sample sequenced in a study of response to subunit inactivated influenza vaccine. From the RT-PCR reads, TCRdb called clonotypes with MiXCR, one entry per CDR3 protein. The data contain hundreds of thousands of distinct CDR3 sequences, 10% to 15% of them singletons. The sequencing used PBMCs from blood, collected on the day of vaccination. Receptors originate from a man in his fifties who received an inactivated influenza vaccine.

This clonotype was recorded only once. The V and J genes are TRBV3-1 and TRBJ1-1, with D uncertain. The CDR3 is 13 residues long. Germline V lookup: CDR1 LGHDT, CDR2 YNNKEL (reference sequence). Trimming cost V 4 bases and J 10 bases, with 16 bases left between them. The CDR3, as DNA: TGTGCCAGCAGCCCCACAGTCTTATCCGGAGCTTTCTTT. This sequence encodes CASSPTVLSGAFF. The full variable domain, with the rest looked up from reference TRBV3-1 and TRBJ1-1, is DTAVSQTPKYLVTQMGNDKSIKCEQNLGHDTMYWYKQDSKKFLKIMFSYNNKELIINETVPNRFSPKSPDKAHLNLHINSLELGDSAVYFCASSPTVLSGAFFGQGTRLTVV.

The gene calls are TRBV2 and TRBJ2-3, with a possible D match to TRBD2 (5 bases). There are 14 residues in the CDR3. Per the germline V gene, CDR1 is SNHLY and CDR2 is FYNNEI. The V gene lost 3 bases and the J gene lost 0 bases, with 7 bases spanning the gap. The CDR3 DNA reads TGTGCCAGCAGTGATCGGACTAGCACAGATACGCAGTATTTT. It translates to CASSDRTSTDTQYF.

This clonotype was seen more than once but under ten times. The chain uses TRBV20-1 and TRBJ2-2; the match to TRBD1 covers 7 bases. V lost 5 bases to trimming and J lost 5 bases; unmatched junction nucleotides: 11. The CDR3 spans 15 residues. The germline V gene encodes CDR1 DFQATT and CDR2 SNEGSKA (reference sequence). The CDR3 DNA reads TGCAGTGCTGCCGACAGGGTTGTACGTACCGGGGAGCTGTTTTTT. It is translated as CSAADRVVRTGELFF.

The chain employs TRBV5-1 and TRBJ2-1, with D tentatively TRBD1 (6 bases). CDR1 SGHRS and CDR2 YFSETQ come from the germline V gene. Trimming took off 4 bases at V and 4 bases at J, with 12 bases between the two ends. This CDR3 spans 14 amino acids. CDR3 in amino acids: CASSPAGVYNEQFF. CDR3 coding DNA: TGCGCCAGCAGCCCCGCAGGGGTGTACAATGAGCAGTTCTTC.

The V and J genes are TRBV6-1 and TRBJ2-3, with 11 bases that match TRBD2. Germline V CDR1 and CDR2: MNHNS, SASEGT. The CDR3 totals 17 residues. With V trimmed by 7 bases and J by 3 bases, 12 bases remained unmatched. The CDR3 nucleotides read TGTGCCAGCACTCCGGGACTAGCGGAATTCGGGACAGATACGCAGTATTTT. It codes for CASTPGLAEFGTDTQYF.

This clonotype was counted between two and nine times. This sequence joins TRBV29-1 and TRBJ1-3; D unresolved. Germline assignment: CDR1 SQVTM and CDR2 ANQGSEA. The CDR3 has 11 residues. Trimming left V 6 bases short and J 2 bases short, with 5 bases between. CDR3 DNA sequence: TGCAGCGTCCTCACTGGAAACACCATATATTTT. Translating gives CSVLTGNTIYF.

The chain couples TRBV27 to TRBJ2-5; 8 nucleotides match TRBD1. V shed 6 bases and J 4 bases; nucleotides not matched to a gene: 7. The germline V gene encodes CDR1 MNHEY and CDR2 SMNVEV (reference sequence). The CDR3 length is 14 residues. The CDR3 spells CASSSARGPETQYF. The CDR3 region has the DNA TGTGCCAGCAGCTCCGCCAGGGGGCCAGAGACCCAGTACTTC.

The table lists this clonotype with a few counts. J is TRBJ1-5 and V is TRBV7-8; TRBD1 aligns across 7 bases. Germline CDR1 and CDR2: SGHVS and FQNEAQ. The CDR3 spans 15 residues. V gave up 5 bases and J gave up 6 bases; unmatched junction bases: 10. CDR3 residues: CASSENTGVGQPQHF. Here the CDR3 DNA reads TGTGCCAGCAGCGAAAATACAGGGGTGGGTCAGCCCCAGCATTTT. The complete variable domain, with remaining parts taken from reference TRBV7-8 and TRBJ1-5, reads GAGVSQSPRYKVAKRGQDVALRCDPISGHVSLFWYQQALGQGPEFLTYFQNEAQLDKSGLPSDRFFAERPEGSVSTLKIQRTQQEDSAVYLCASSENTGVGQPQHFGDGTRLSIL.

This clonotype was seen a few times. The chain combines TRBV4-1 with TRBJ1-4, with unresolved D. V was trimmed by 3 bases and J by 0 bases, leaving 11 bases between them. Germline values: CDR1 MGHRA, CDR2 YSYEKL. The CDR3 runs 16 residues. The CDR3 DNA reads TGCGCCAGCAGCCATCCGGGAGAGTCAACTAATGAAAAACTGTTTTTT. This codes for CASSHPGESTNEKLFF.

This clonotype appeared a few times. This chain uses TRBV7-8 with TRBJ2-3; 10 nucleotides agree with TRBD2. CDR3 size: 17 residues. Germline CDR1 is SGHVS and CDR2 is FQNEAQ. Trimming at V came to 0 bases and at J to 0 bases, leaving 3 bases not matched to a gene. The DNA of the CDR3 is TGTGCCAGCAGCTTAGCTAGCGGGGGGCCGAGCACAGATACGCAGTATTTT. Translation gives CASSLASGGPSTDTQYF. Based on the CDR3 plus reference TRBV7-8 and TRBJ2-3, the full variable domain is GAGVSQSPRYKVAKRGQDVALRCDPISGHVSLFWYQQALGQGPEFLTYFQNEAQLDKSGLPSDRFFAERPEGSVSTLKIQRTQQEDSAVYLCASSLASGGPSTDTQYFGPGTRLTVL.

This clonotype was picked up a small number of times. The DNA of the CDR3 is TGTGCCAGCAGCTTAGTTGGGTCGATCTCTGGGGCCAACGTCCTGACTTTC. Translating gives CASSLVGSISGANVLTF. The chain couples TRBV7-9 to TRBJ2-6; D call uncertain. Germline V lookup: CDR1 SEHNR, CDR2 FQNEAQ (reference sequence). Deletions cut 1 base from V and 0 bases from J, with 10 bases between. CDR3 length: 17 residues.

This clonotype has a count of ten or more. The chain recombines TRBV5-1 with TRBJ2-2; TRBD1 matches at 8 bases. The CDR3 is 13 amino acids. Trimming removed 4 bases from V and 8 bases from J; junction bases left unmatched: 4. The germline CDR1 and CDR2 sequences are SGHRS and YFSETQ. CDR3 nucleotide sequence: TGCGCCAGCAGCCTGGGACAGGTTGGGGAGCTGTTTTTT. Its translation: CASSLGQVGELFF. The full variable domain, rest sourced from reference TRBV5-1 and TRBJ2-2, is KAGVTQTPRYLIKTRGQQVTLSCSPISGHRSVSWYQQTPGQGLQFLFEYFSETQRNKGNFPGRFSGRQFSNSRSEMNVSTLELGDSALYLCASSLGQVGELFFGEGSRLTVL.

The CDR3 region has the DNA TGTGCCAGCAGCTCGACTCGACAGGGGATCGTGCATGAGCAGTTCTTC. Translation: CASSSTRQGIVHEQFF. The chain recombines TRBV5-4 with TRBJ2-1; 8 bases align to TRBD1. The ends lost 3 bases at V and 8 bases at J; junction bases unmatched: 13. The germline CDR1 and CDR2 sequences are SGHNT and YYREEE (reference sequence). The CDR3 loop spans 16 amino acids.

Only a few counts were recorded for this clonotype. The chain combines TRBV4-2 with TRBJ2-7, with TRBD2 matching over 7 bases. Trimming took 0 bases from V and 2 from J; bases not matched to a gene: 10. CDR1 and CDR2 (germline): LGHNA, YNFKEQ. The length of the CDR3 is 17 residues. The CDR3 DNA follows: TGTGCCAGCAGCCAAGATCGACTCGGACTAGGAACCTACGAGCAGTACTTC. Protein product: CASSQDRLGLGTYEQYF.

The CDR3 is CASSERTGASNQPQHF. The DNA of the CDR3 is TGTGCCAGCAGTGAAAGGACAGGGGCAAGCAATCAGCCCCAGCATTTT. The J gene is TRBJ1-5, the V gene TRBV6-1; 9 bases match TRBD1. The germline V gene has CDR1 MNHNS and CDR2 SASEGT. With V trimmed by 2 bases and J by 1 base, 3 bases remained unmatched. The length of the CDR3 is 16 residues.

This clonotype was counted at least ten times. This rearrangement joins TRBV6-1 to TRBJ2-2; D possibly uses TRBD1 or TRBD2 (6 bases each). Germline CDR1 is MNHNS and CDR2 is SASEGT. V was shortened by 4 bases and J by 2 bases, with 11 bases between the two germline ends. The CDR3 is 15 amino acids. The CDR3 DNA reads TGTGCCAGCAGTGTCGTGGGGGGCAACACCGGGGAGCTGTTTTTT. Residues: CASSVVGGNTGELFF.